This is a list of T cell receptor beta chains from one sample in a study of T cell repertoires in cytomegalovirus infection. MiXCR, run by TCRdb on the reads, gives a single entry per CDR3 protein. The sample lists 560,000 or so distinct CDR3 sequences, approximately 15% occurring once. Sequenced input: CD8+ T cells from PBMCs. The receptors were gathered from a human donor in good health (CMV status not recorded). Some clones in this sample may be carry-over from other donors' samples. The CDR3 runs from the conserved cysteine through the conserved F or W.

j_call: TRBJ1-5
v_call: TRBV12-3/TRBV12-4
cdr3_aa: CASSLVTGVNQPQHF

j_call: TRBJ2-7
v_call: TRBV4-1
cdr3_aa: CASSRAGTGAYEQYF

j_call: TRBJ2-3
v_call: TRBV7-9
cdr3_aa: CASSLVVAGATQYF

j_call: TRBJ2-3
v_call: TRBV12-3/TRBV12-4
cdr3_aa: CASSLAETSTDTQYF

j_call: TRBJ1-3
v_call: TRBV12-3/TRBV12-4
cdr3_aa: CASSDTGVGNTIYF

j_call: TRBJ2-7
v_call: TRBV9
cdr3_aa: CASSVEGNSYEQYF

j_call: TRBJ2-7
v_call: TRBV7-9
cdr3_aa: CASSPWNSGAEMGYF

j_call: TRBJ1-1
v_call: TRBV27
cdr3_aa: CASSYAGGQPETFF

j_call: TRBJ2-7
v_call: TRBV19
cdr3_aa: CASTNGVEQYF

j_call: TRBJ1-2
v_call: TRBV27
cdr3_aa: CASSLEAGGDGGYTF

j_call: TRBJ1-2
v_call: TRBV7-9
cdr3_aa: CASSLDLFNYGYTF

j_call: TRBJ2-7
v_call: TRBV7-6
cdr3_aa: CASSLGSVGYEQYF

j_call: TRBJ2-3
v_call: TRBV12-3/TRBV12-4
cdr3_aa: CASSFAQSTDTQYF

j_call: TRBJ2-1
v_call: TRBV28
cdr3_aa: CASGELRNEQFF

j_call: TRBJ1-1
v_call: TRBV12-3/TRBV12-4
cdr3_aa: CASNHQGAWTEAFF

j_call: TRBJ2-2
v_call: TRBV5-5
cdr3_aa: CASSSSDRLNTGELFF

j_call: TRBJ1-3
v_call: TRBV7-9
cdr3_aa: CASSGRGNTIYF

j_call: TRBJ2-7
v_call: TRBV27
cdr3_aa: CASGDRGASYEQYF

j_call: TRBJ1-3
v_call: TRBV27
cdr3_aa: CASARGSGNTIYF

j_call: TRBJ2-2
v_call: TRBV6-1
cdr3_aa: CATTGWDTGELFF

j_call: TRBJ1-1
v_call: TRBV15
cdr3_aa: CATSRDKVGRNTEAFF

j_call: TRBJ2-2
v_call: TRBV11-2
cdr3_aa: CASSYWQPHLGIAGDTGELFF

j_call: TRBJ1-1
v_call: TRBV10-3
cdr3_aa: CAISGPLNTEAFF

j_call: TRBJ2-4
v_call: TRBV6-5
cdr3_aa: CASSYKSGMDIQYF

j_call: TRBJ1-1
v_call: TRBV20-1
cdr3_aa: CSARLYTEAFF

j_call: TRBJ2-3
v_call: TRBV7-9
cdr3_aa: CASSPPFGADTQYF

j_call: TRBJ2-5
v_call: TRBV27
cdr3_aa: CATSSRGRVSETQYF

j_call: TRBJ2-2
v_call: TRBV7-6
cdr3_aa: CASSLSSGQLFF

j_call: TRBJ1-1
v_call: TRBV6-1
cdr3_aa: CASIKQGAWKTEAFF

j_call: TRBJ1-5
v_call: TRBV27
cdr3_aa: CASSLSPQGIDQPQHF

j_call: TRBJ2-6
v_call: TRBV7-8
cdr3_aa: CASTKRGGSGANVLTF

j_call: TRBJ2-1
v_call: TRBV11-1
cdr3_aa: CASIPGGRHNEQFF

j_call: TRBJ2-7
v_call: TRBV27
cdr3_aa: CASSFARGGTYEQYF

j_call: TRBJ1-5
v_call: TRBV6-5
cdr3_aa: CASSPGGRGQPQHF

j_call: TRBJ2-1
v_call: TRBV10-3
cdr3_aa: CAISEPGTNNEQFF

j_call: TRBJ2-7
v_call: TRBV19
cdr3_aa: CASSILGTGSEQYF